These T cell receptor beta chains were read from a single sample in a study of blood T cell repertoires in COVID-19. Libraries were prepared by immunoSEQ multiplex PCR; TCRdb keeps only in-frame clonotypes and omits some of them. The sample holds around 200,000 clones; around 82% are singletons and the top ten take 2.5% to 3.5%. The sequencing sample was made of peripheral blood. These receptors were collected from a man in his fifties with active or convalescent COVID-19. CDR3s include the opening cysteine and the closing phenylalanine or tryptophan. A D gene is named only where the DNA matches it firmly. Size is omitted from some rows. Given values are once, few, many or a class for expanded clones.

D	size	V	J	CDR3	DNA
TRBD1	NA	TRBV3-1/TRBV3-2	TRBJ1-2	CASSQRGQGLYGYTF	TGTGCCAGCAGCCAAAGAGGACAGGGGCTCTATGGCTACACCTTC
NA	NA	TRBV10-3	TRBJ2-3	CAISVTTSGTDTQYF	TGTGCCATCAGCGTTACTACCTCCGGCACAGATACGCAGTATTTT
TRBD2	NA	TRBV29-1	TRBJ2-5	CSVVELSSGSLRYVETQYF	TGCAGCGTTGTGGAGTTAAGCAGCGGGAGTCTAAGATATGTGGAGACCCAGTACTTC
NA	NA	TRBV7-2	TRBJ1-6	CASSLLGEANSPLHF	TGTGCCAGCAGCTTATTAGGGGAAGCAAATTCACCCCTCCACTTT
NA	NA	TRBV21-1	TRBJ1-6	CASSIRDRVRPFNSPLHF	TGTGCCAGCAGCATACGAGACAGGGTAAGGCCTTTTAATTCACCCCTCCACTTT
NA	NA	TRBV2	TRBJ1-2	CASSVRTIYGYTF	TGTGCCAGCAGTGTAAGGACAATCTATGGCTACACCTTC
NA	NA	TRBV5-1	TRBJ1-3	CASSLAGSSGNTIYF	TGCGCCAGCAGCTTGGCAGGGTCGTCTGGAAACACCATATATTTT
NA	NA	TRBV3-1/TRBV3-2	TRBJ1-5	CASSPRQESQPQHF	TGTGCCAGCAGCCCCCGACAGGAGAGTCAGCCCCAGCATTTT
NA	once	TRBV6-5	TRBJ2-3	CASSPLTVSTDTQYF	TGTGCCAGCAGTCCTTTGACAGTCTCCACAGATACGCAGTATTTT
NA	NA	TRBV28	TRBJ1-2	CASSLPPDYGYTF	TGTGCCAGCAGTTTACCTCCAGACTATGGCTACACCTTC
NA	NA	TRBV5-6	TRBJ1-2	CASSSVAQIRSGYTF	TGTGCCAGCAGCTCAGTTGCGCAAATTAGGAGCGGCTACACCTTC
NA	NA	TRBV20-1	TRBJ2-5	CSVSEETQYF	TGCAGTGTGTCCGAAGAGACCCAGTACTTC
NA	once	TRBV20-1	TRBJ2-5	CSARDLETQYF	TGCAGTGCTAGAGATCTGGAGACCCAGTACTTC
NA	NA	TRBV5-1	TRBJ1-6	CASSLVVERAANSPLHF	TGCGCCAGCAGCTTGGTCGTCGAGAGGGCGGCGAATTCACCCCTCCACTTT
TRBD1	NA	TRBV30	TRBJ1-2	CAWTPTGRANYGYTF	TGTGCCTGGACCCCGACAGGGCGAGCTAACTATGGCTACACCTTC
NA	NA	TRBV5-1	TRBJ2-3	CASSPIGRVTDTQYF	TGCGCCAGCAGCCCCATAGGCCGGGTCACAGATACGCAGTATTTT
NA	NA	TRBV14	TRBJ1-1	CASSPRVLLNTEAFF	TGTGCCAGCAGCCCTCGGGTCCTATTGAACACTGAAGCTTTCTTT
TRBD1	NA	TRBV19	TRBJ1-5	CASRQGAGQPQHF	TGTGCCAGTAGGCAGGGGGCGGGTCAGCCCCAGCATTTT
TRBD1	NA	TRBV7-2	TRBJ1-6	CASSLSDRENSPLHF	TGTGCCAGCAGCCTCTCGGACAGGGAGAATTCACCCCTCCACTTT
TRBD1	NA	TRBV2	TRBJ1-1	CASSEAGTGAWAFF	TGTGCCAGCAGTGAAGCCGGGACAGGGGCGTGGGCTTTCTTT
TRBD2	NA	TRBV18	TRBJ2-5	CASSRGLDGETQYF	TGTGCCAGCTCACGGGGACTAGATGGGGAGACCCAGTACTTC
NA	NA	TRBV11-2	TRBJ2-2	CASTFGLTLNTGELFF	TGTGCCAGCACCTTCGGACTAACCCTTAACACCGGGGAGCTGTTTTTT
NA	NA	TRBV7-3	TRBJ2-1	CASSPQGKAYNEQFF	TGTGCCAGCAGCCCCCAGGGGAAGGCCTACAATGAGCAGTTCTTC
NA	NA	TRBV9	TRBJ2-1	CASSLSPRVDEQFF	TGTGCCAGCAGCCTTAGCCCCCGGGTGGATGAGCAGTTCTTC
TRBD2	NA	TRBV10-3	TRBJ2-3	CAISARTSGGTDTQYF	TGTGCCATCAGCGCCCGGACTAGCGGGGGGACAGATACGCAGTATTTT
NA	NA	TRBV10-3	TRBJ2-7	CAITGKIGYEQYF	TGTGCCATCACAGGGAAAATAGGGTACGAGCAGTACTTC
NA	many	TRBV19	TRBJ1-2	CASSKAGANTF	TGTGCCAGTAGTAAAGCAGGGGCAAACACCTTC
TRBD1	NA	TRBV7-2	TRBJ1-1	CASSLGTGYSNTEAFF	TGTGCCAGCAGCCTTGGGACAGGCTATTCGAACACTGAAGCTTTCTTT
TRBD2	NA	TRBV19	TRBJ2-5	CASSAGLSGEGGYQETQYF	TGTGCCAGTAGTGCTGGGCTCTCGGGGGAGGGAGGGTACCAAGAGACCCAGTACTTC
TRBD2	NA	TRBV18	TRBJ2-1	CASSRTSGSPNEQFF	TGTGCCAGCTCAAGGACTAGCGGGAGTCCAAATGAGCAGTTCTTC
NA	NA	TRBV28	TRBJ2-1	CASSFLEGWQFF	TGTGCCAGCAGTTTCCTGGAGGGATGGCAGTTCTTC
TRBD1	NA	TRBV27	TRBJ2-7	CASSPRQGVSYEQYF	TGTGCCAGCAGTCCGCGACAGGGGGTATCCTACGAGCAGTACTTC
NA	NA	TRBV11-2	TRBJ1-1	CASSSGVYTEAFF	TGTGCCAGCAGCTCAGGGGTATACACTGAAGCTTTCTTT
NA	NA	TRBV30	TRBJ1-2	CAWGRVNYGYTF	TGTGCCTGGGGCAGGGTTAACTATGGCTACACCTTC
NA	few	TRBV11-2	TRBJ1-1	CASSSRRDLNTEAFF	TGTGCCAGCAGCTCCCGCAGGGACTTGAACACTGAAGCTTTCTTT
TRBD1	NA	TRBV19	TRBJ1-2	CASSTMVQGIIYGYTF	TGTGCCAGTAGTACTATGGTACAGGGGATTATCTATGGCTACACCTTC
NA	NA	TRBV30	TRBJ2-3	CASYPPGTDTQYF	TGTGCCTCCTACCCCCCTGGCACAGATACGCAGTATTTT
TRBD2	NA	TRBV7-9	TRBJ2-3	CASSLTSGVTDTQYF	TGTGCCAGCAGCTTAACTAGCGGGGTCACAGATACGCAGTATTTT
TRBD1	once	TRBV19	TRBJ1-1	CASTATGTNTEAFF	TGTGCCAGTACCGCGACAGGGACCAACACTGAAGCTTTCTTT
TRBD1	few	TRBV18	TRBJ1-3	CASSSDRGNTIYF	TGTGCCAGCTCATCGGACAGGGGAAACACCATATATTTT
TRBD1	NA	TRBV5-1	TRBJ1-2	CASSSPGQSNGYTF	TGCGCCAGCAGCTCACCGGGACAGTCCAATGGCTACACCTTC
TRBD2	NA	TRBV30	TRBJ2-1	CAWDSGAPYNEQFF	TGTGCCTGGGATAGCGGGGCCCCCTACAATGAGCAGTTCTTC
NA	NA	TRBV30	TRBJ1-3	CAWSVAVSGNTIYF	TGTGCCTGGAGTGTAGCCGTTTCTGGAAACACCATATATTTT